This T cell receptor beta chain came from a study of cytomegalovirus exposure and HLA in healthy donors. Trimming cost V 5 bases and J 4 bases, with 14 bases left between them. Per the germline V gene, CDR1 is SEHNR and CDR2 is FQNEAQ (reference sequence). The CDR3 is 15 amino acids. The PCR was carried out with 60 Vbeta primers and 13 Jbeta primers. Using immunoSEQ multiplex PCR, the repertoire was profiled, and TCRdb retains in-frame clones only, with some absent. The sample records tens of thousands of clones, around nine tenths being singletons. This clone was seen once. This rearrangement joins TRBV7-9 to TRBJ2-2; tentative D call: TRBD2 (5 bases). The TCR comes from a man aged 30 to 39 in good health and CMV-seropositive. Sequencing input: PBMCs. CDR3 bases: TGTGCCAGCAGCCCTGCACTAGTTTTCACCGGGGAGCTGTTTTTT. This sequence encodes CASSPALVFTGELFF. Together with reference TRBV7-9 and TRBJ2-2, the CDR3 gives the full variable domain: DTGVSQNPRHKITKRGQNVTFRCDPISEHNRLYWYRQTLGQGPEFLTYFQNEAQLEKSRLLSDRFSAERPKGSFSTLEIQRTEQGDSAMYLCASSPALVFTGELFFGEGSRLTVL.